This T cell receptor beta chain was recorded in a study of blood T cell repertoires in COVID-19. Study in general: The United States, Italy and Spain provided the acute and convalescent COVID-19 samples. The cDNA or gDNA used as material had been derived from T cells, B-cell-depleted T cells, or PBMCs.

V lost 6 bases, J lost 6 bases, and 7 bases stayed unmatched. The CDR3 totals 14 residues. Germline loops: CDR1 SNHLY, CDR2 FYNNEI. In the authors' methods: Estimated nucleated cell counts came from reference gene primer amplification. The table came from immunoSEQ multiplex PCR; TCRdb's copy has only in-frame clones and leaves some out. V and J calls and clone size are those listed in that table; D and trimming were worked out from the DNA. The table lists around 160,000 clones, around four fifths of them singletons. The TCR comes from a human donor in a cohort sampled during active COVID-19. Material for sequencing was peripheral blood. The rearrangement links TRBV2 to TRBJ1-4; 7 bases align to TRBD1. CDR3 nucleotides: TGTGCCAGCAGAGACAGGGTAGGGGATGAAAAACTGTTTTTT. Its protein is CASRDRVGDEKLFF.